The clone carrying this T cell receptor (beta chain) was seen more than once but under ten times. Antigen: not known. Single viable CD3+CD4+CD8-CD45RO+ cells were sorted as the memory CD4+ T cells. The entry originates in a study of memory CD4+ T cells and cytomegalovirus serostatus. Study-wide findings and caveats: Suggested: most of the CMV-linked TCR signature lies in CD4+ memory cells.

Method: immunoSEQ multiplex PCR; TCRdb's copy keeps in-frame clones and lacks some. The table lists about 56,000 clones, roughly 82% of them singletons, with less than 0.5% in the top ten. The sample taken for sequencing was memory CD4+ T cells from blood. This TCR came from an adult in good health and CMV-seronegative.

DNA for the CDR3: TGCGCCAGCAGCGGAAGCCAGGGTCGGACTGAAGCTTTCTTT. It is translated as CASSGSQGRTEAFF. The chain has TRBV5-1 and TRBJ1-1, with D possibly being TRBD1 (5 bases). V was pared by 4 bases and J by 5 bases, with 15 bases between. CDR3 length equals 14 residues. The germline V gene has CDR1 SGHRS and CDR2 YFSETQ. Using reference TRBV5-1 and TRBJ1-1 for the parts outside the CDR3, the full variable domain is KAGVTQTPRYLIKTRGQQVTLSCSPISGHRSVSWYQQTPGQGLQFLFEYFSETQRNKGNFPGRFSGRQFSNSRSEMNVSTLELGDSALYLCASSGSQGRTEAFFGQGTRLTVV.